This T cell receptor beta chain is from a study of identical twins. Study-level points and caveats: A lower insertion count was a feature of abundant cord blood beta clonotypes, with no such feature in memory repertoires. Model-predicted out-of-frame TCR alpha sharing fell below observed values in monozygotic twins.

Carrying unique molecular identifiers, the cDNA also gained a universal primer site through template switching. TCRdb used MiXCR to reprocess the 5' RACE reads, holding one entry per CDR3 protein. The table has 690,000 or so distinct CDR3 sequences, 6.1% seen once. V was pared by 4 bases and J by 2 bases, with 13 bases of the junction left unmatched. The CDR3 spans 17 residues. The germline CDR1 and CDR2 sequences are SGHRS and YFSETQ. Only a few counts were recorded for this clonotype. Its cognate antigen is unknown. V usage is TRBV5-1 and J usage is TRBJ2-5; 8 positions agree with TRBD2. This TCR derives from a young man in good health. The sample consisted of naive T cells sorted from blood. The CDR3 sequence: CASSHFPSGGYQETQYF. DNA of the CDR3: TGCGCCAGCAGCCACTTCCCCAGCGGGGGATATCAAGAGACCCAGTACTTC.